The source of this T cell receptor (beta chain) is a study of blood T cell repertoires in COVID-19. The wider study: PBMCs, B-cell-depleted T cells, or T cells were the source of the cDNA or gDNA that made up the material.

TCRdb's copy holds only in-frame clones and misses some; the assay was immunoSEQ multiplex PCR. The table lists approximately 56,000 clones, 89% of them singletons. This receptor was identified in a man older than 75 with active or convalescent COVID-19. Sequenced: peripheral blood.

CDR3 in DNA: TGTGCCAGCAGCTCCTACTCAGGGGATTTAAATGAAAAACTGTTTTTT. This encodes CASSSYSGDLNEKLFF. V and J are TRBV4-2 and TRBJ1-4; D might be TRBD1 (6 bases). The V and J ends lost 5 bases and 5 bases respectively, with 18 bases between them. The CDR3 runs to 16 residues. Germline CDR1 is LGHNA and CDR2 is YNFKEQ.